This TCR beta chain was recovered during a study of T cells in Graves' hyperthyroidism and ophthalmopathy (dated by TCRdb to between 2018 and 2020). Background for the entire study: Peripheral blood was collected at initial diagnosis, before any treatment. To identify distinguishing TCR V-J signatures, a discovery cohort of around 100 patients was used, comprising roughly 45 with Graves' ophthalmopathy and around 60 with stable Graves' hyperthyroidism. An independent validation cohort of 18 to 20 hyperthyroidism patients and some 15 patients who later progressed to ophthalmopathy tested prospective prediction of ophthalmopathy. The approximately 90 discovery patients were divided at random into training and test sets in a 7:3 ratio. Thyroid tissue and blood T-cell repertoires from roughly six Graves' hyperthyroidism patients were also compared in the study. After sampling, hyperthyroidism patients received methimazole starting at 30 mg daily, and ophthalmopathy patients received high-dose intravenous methylprednisolone. TCR Vbeta CDR3 sequencing of 120 to 150 peripheral blood samples (roughly 43 ophthalmopathy, roughly 72 hyperthyroidism and roughly 17 progressor patients) is reported in the paper.

The TCR beta CDR3 regions were amplified from RNA transcripts. A first-round RT-PCR of the TCR CDR3 used the HTBI primer set with the Qiagen OneStep RT-PCR kit. A second multiplex PCR round built the libraries, followed by size selection and purification. Libraries were sequenced paired-end with 100 bp reads on an Illumina HiSeq2000. In the authors' own workflow: SOAPnuke was used to process the raw data, removing reads that contained adapters or uncalled bases, had a mean Phred below 15, or lacked an exact match to the constant primer or identifier. COPE v1.2.5 was used to merge the high-quality paired reads, and each unique nucleotide sequence was defined as a clonotype. Clonotypes were aligned to IMGT TRBV, TRBD and TRBJ reference segments using MiTCR v1.1. The analysis included only V-J combinations with a frequency above 0.0001, which together covered more than 99% of the repertoires. The TCS score was defined as the ratio of F50 (clonal expansion) to E x V (chaos), calculated using BLOSUM62-based TCRdist between CDR3 peptides within each V-J. Welch's t-statistics and random forest reduced 500 to 550 V-J features to 10 to 15, which were used in a naive Bayes classifier (R e1071). TCRdb reanalyzed the raw reads on its own, using fastp at Q25 for trimming and MiXCR for clone calling, and kept in-frame beta chains. Rows matching on CDR3 protein sequence are summarized as one entry with the most common DNA and genes. The V and J calls shown here were made by TCRdb, not taken from the authors' results. The sample table shows roughly 280,000 distinct CDR3 sequences, and over 15% are seen once. Clones ranked in the top ten supply approximately 60% of the sample.

The sample holds a few counts of this clonotype. This clone's antigen is unknown. No much larger clone exists at a distance of one base, and base qualities are not known. Here V drops 6 bases and J drops 7 bases, and the junction holds 3 bases not matched to any gene. The CDR3 sequence holds 12 residues, the cysteine and phenylalanine included. CDR3 DNA only is kept here, 36 bases in frame from base 1. CDR1 and CDR2 were assigned from the germline V gene (reference sequence) as WNHNN and SYGVQD. Ophthalmopathy patients had moderately to severely active disease, with a Clinical Activity Score of 3 or more, a NOSPECS grade of 4 or more, and a disease duration of less than 3 months. Any patient with an uncontrolled infection, another autoimmune disease, pregnancy or lactation was excluded. Diagnoses were established on the basis of clinical symptoms, serum thyroxine and TRAb, thyroid ultrasound, and orbital computed tomography. Ficoll-Paque density gradient centrifugation was used to isolate PBMCs from about 9.4 ml of fresh peripheral blood. Total RNA was extracted with Trizol reagent, and quality was checked on an Agilent 2100 Bioanalyzer.

The investigation overall reported the following: In validation, progression to ophthalmopathy was predicted by the model with roughly 71% sensitivity and 72% to 85% specificity, a median of around 6.5 months before onset. Most expanded thyroid clonotypes (frequency above 0.001) were also detected in blood, suggesting blood repertoires may reflect thyroid immune responses. In cross-validation, a model built on a 13 V-J signature told ophthalmopathy apart from stable hyperthyroidism with 85% to 90% sensitivity and 81% to 82% specificity, and in testing the same model reached 80%/75%. Sample size was not statistically predetermined, and blinding of investigators to group allocation was not performed.

Sequences were obtained from blood. The TCR comes from a woman in her fifties or sixties with Graves' ophthalmopathy. The chain employs TRBV10-1 and TRBJ1-1; 9 junctional bases match TRBD1. The sequence in DNA is TGCGCCAGCAGGGGACAGGGTCATGAAGCTTTCTTT. Its translation is CASRGQGHEAFF.